A selection of T cell receptor beta chains follows, all from one sample in a study of Graves' ophthalmopathy and Graves' hyperthyroidism. TCRdb itself ran the multiplex PCR reads through MiXCR, one entry per CDR3 protein. In the table there are 150,000 or so distinct CDR3 sequences, 35% to 45% of which are singletons. The specimen was peripheral blood. These receptor sequences come from a man under 40 with Graves' ophthalmopathy. The conserved cysteine and the conserved F or W are not part of the CDR3 here. Each record gives: D gene, J gene, V gene, clone size, CDR3 protein. D genes are given only for firm matches. A row's size may be missing; if present it is once, few, many or a size class.

d_call: TRBD2; j_call: TRBJ2-2; v_call: TRBV12-3/TRBV12-4; clone_size: -; cdr3_aa: ASTPREAGELF
d_call: TRBD1; j_call: TRBJ1-1; v_call: TRBV2; clone_size: -; cdr3_aa: ANRQGSSRTEAF
d_call: TRBD2; j_call: TRBJ2-7; v_call: TRBV6-5; clone_size: -; cdr3_aa: ASSYSRAGVNYEQY
d_call: -; j_call: TRBJ1-1; v_call: TRBV6-1; clone_size: many; cdr3_aa: ASSPTEAF
d_call: -; j_call: TRBJ1-5; v_call: TRBV28; clone_size: many; cdr3_aa: ASSLGIGMQRNQPQH
d_call: TRBD1; j_call: TRBJ1-5; v_call: TRBV12-3/TRBV12-4; clone_size: many; cdr3_aa: ASSSQGQPQH
d_call: TRBD2; j_call: TRBJ2-7; v_call: TRBV20-1; clone_size: many; cdr3_aa: SANSGSYEQY
d_call: -; j_call: TRBJ2-7; v_call: TRBV29-1; clone_size: many; cdr3_aa: SVVPGRTENEQY
d_call: -; j_call: TRBJ2-3; v_call: TRBV7-2; clone_size: -; cdr3_aa: ASSLAGGRADTQY
d_call: -; j_call: TRBJ2-5; v_call: TRBV7-2; clone_size: -; cdr3_aa: ASSLGLAWETQY
d_call: -; j_call: TRBJ1-2; v_call: TRBV5-4; clone_size: many; cdr3_aa: ASSLREVYYGYT
d_call: -; j_call: TRBJ2-5; v_call: TRBV11-1; clone_size: many; cdr3_aa: ASSLALSRRETQY
d_call: -; j_call: TRBJ1-5; v_call: TRBV19; clone_size: many; cdr3_aa: ASVSRTRVAPQH
d_call: -; j_call: TRBJ2-7; v_call: TRBV12-3/TRBV12-4; clone_size: -; cdr3_aa: ASSSTPEQY
d_call: TRBD1; j_call: TRBJ1-5; v_call: TRBV12-3/TRBV12-4; clone_size: many; cdr3_aa: ASSPRQGGYQPQH
d_call: -; j_call: TRBJ2-7; v_call: TRBV5-1; clone_size: -; cdr3_aa: ASSLVAGDTYEQY
d_call: -; j_call: TRBJ1-2; v_call: TRBV6-1; clone_size: many; cdr3_aa: ASSEAQVLYGYT
d_call: -; j_call: TRBJ2-7; v_call: TRBV6-5; clone_size: once; cdr3_aa: ASSYSKSAEQY
d_call: -; j_call: TRBJ1-3; v_call: TRBV12-3/TRBV12-4; clone_size: many; cdr3_aa: ASSLALDSSGNTIY
d_call: -; j_call: TRBJ1-6; v_call: TRBV7-2; clone_size: -; cdr3_aa: ASSLPGSPLH
d_call: -; j_call: TRBJ2-5; v_call: TRBV7-2; clone_size: many; cdr3_aa: ASSRGHEETQY
d_call: -; j_call: TRBJ1-1; v_call: TRBV2; clone_size: -; cdr3_aa: ASRLGLGNTEAF